A single sample is the source of the 14 T cell receptor beta chains below, sequenced in a study of T cell changes during pregnancy in multiple sclerosis. Here immunoSEQ multiplex PCR was the method, and the copy in TCRdb shows in-frame clones only, minus some. The sample carries over 50,000 clones, 75% to 90% recorded once. The specimen comprised peripheral blood, sampled after pregnancy. These receptors were obtained from a female donor with multiple sclerosis, enrolled in a pregnancy study.

A single count supports this clone. V is TRBV9 and J is TRBJ2-3; the D is unclear. The CDR3 is 19 residues long. Trimming took 0 bases from V and 0 from J, leaving 20 bases between them. Germline V lookup: CDR1 SGDLS, CDR2 YYNGEE. The CDR3 region has the DNA TGTGCCAGCAGCGTAGTAGGTCAGCGTCCTGATTCTAGCACAGATACGCAGTATTTT. Its protein product is CASSVVGQRPDSSTDTQYF.

The sample holds one count of this clone. The chain recombines TRBV5-1 with TRBJ1-2; 9 bases align to TRBD1. The V and J ends lost 0 bases and 9 bases, in that order; junction bases with no gene match: 6. This CDR3 is built from 14 residues. CDR1 is SGHRS, CDR2 YFSETQ, per germline. This CDR3 reads CASSLGGQGVSYTF. As DNA, the CDR3 is TGCGCCAGCAGCTTGGGGGGACAGGGTGTGAGCTACACCTTC.

The rearrangement joins TRBV6-6 to TRBJ1-2; TRBD1 might be the D (5 bases). With 6 bases removed from V and 4 bases from J, the gap between germline ends came to 15 bases. The germline CDR1 and CDR2 sequences are MNHNY and SVGAGI (reference sequence). The CDR3 consists of 14 residues. CDR3 loop: CASRRDSLFYGYTF. The CDR3 coding sequence is TGTGCCAGCAGAAGGGACTCCCTGTTCTATGGCTACACCTTC.

The CDR3 nucleotides are TGTGCCAGCTCCCCCGGATACAGGGATTCACCCCTCCACTTT. Protein: CASSPGYRDSPLHF. This sequence joins TRBV18 and TRBJ1-6; a possible D gene is TRBD1 (6 bases). Germline CDR1 and CDR2: KGHSH and LQKENI. Trimming stripped 6 bases from V and 8 bases from J, with 14 bases between. The CDR3 runs to 14 residues.

DNA for the CDR3: TGTGCCAGCTCTCGACGGGACAGAACCTCAAACTATGGCTACACCTTC. This codes for CASSRRDRTSNYGYTF. This rearrangement joins TRBV18 to TRBJ1-2, with TRBD1 matching 7 bases. V shed 6 bases, J shed 2 bases, and the junction held 12 bases outside the gene matches. Looked up from germline, CDR1 is KGHSH and CDR2 is LQKENI. CDR3 length: 16 residues.

V usage is TRBV4-3 and J usage is TRBJ2-2, with 7 bases fitting TRBD1. Germline V gives CDR1 LGHNA, CDR2 YSLEER. J was trimmed by 0 bases and V by 3 bases; bases with no gene match: 16. This CDR3 spans 20 amino acids. In DNA form, the CDR3 reads TGCGCCAGCAGCCATTATGCCCCGGCCCTGACAGGGACGAACACCGGGGAGCTGTTTTTT. Translating it yields CASSHYAPALTGTNTGELFF.

The chain recombines TRBV19 with TRBJ1-5; unclear D gene. Germline-derived CDR1 and CDR2 are LNHDA and SQIVND (reference sequence). The V gene lost 10 bases and the J gene lost 4 bases, with 17 bases spanning the gap. The CDR3 is 14 amino acids. This CDR3 reads CATRSGRQNQPQHF. As DNA, the CDR3 is TGTGCCACACGTAGCGGGCGTCAAAATCAGCCCCAGCATTTT.

In this sample, this clone turned up once. This chain joins TRBV5-6 and TRBJ2-7; D might be TRBD1 (6 bases). The germline V gene encodes CDR1 SGHDT and CDR2 YYEEEE. Trimming pared 5 bases from V and 8 bases from J, leaving 26 bases between. This CDR3 has 16 residues. The CDR3 region is CASSSAAGTPLSKQYF. CDR3 in DNA: TGTGCCAGCAGTTCGGCGGCCGGGACACCCCTAAGCAAGCAGTACTTC.

The chain employs TRBV6-1 and TRBJ2-1; a possible D gene is TRBD2 (6 bases). V shed 5 bases and J shed 6 bases, with 17 bases lying between them. Germline assignment: CDR1 MNHNS and CDR2 SASEGT. The CDR3 runs 15 residues. This chain's CDR3 is CASSLRDPEGNEQFF. Here the CDR3 DNA reads TGTGCCAGCAGTCTAAGAGACCCGGAGGGCAATGAGCAGTTCTTC.

The chain employs TRBV2 and TRBJ2-1, with 8 bases that match TRBD2. V lost 1 base and J lost 8; bases outside the gene matches: 7. This CDR3 has 15 residues. Germline V gene sequence: CDR1 SNHLY, CDR2 FYNNEI. CDR3 sequence (DNA): TGTGCCAGCAGTGAAGAGGCGGGGGGTATATATGAGCAGTTCTTC. Its translation: CASSEEAGGIYEQFF.

The chain has TRBV9 and TRBJ2-3; 7 nucleotides line up with TRBD1. The CDR3 covers 16 residues. The trim removed 3 bases at V and 4 bases at J, leaving 11 bases unmatched. CDR1 and CDR2 from the germline V gene are SGDLS and YYNGEE. The CDR3 DNA reads as TGTGCCAGCAGCGCCGTCTACAGGGGTCCCGCAGATACGCAGTATTTT. Its translation: CASSAVYRGPADTQYF.

This clone was seen more than once but under ten times. The chain uses TRBV19 and TRBJ1-1; maybe TRBD1 (5 bases). The V gene's germline CDR1 is LNHDA and CDR2 SQIVND (reference sequence). This CDR3 spans 15 amino acids. Trimming removed 0 bases at V and 5 bases at J, with 13 bases between. The CDR3: CASSIDPGGKTEAFF. Written as DNA, the CDR3 is TGTGCCAGTAGTATAGATCCCGGGGGGAAGACTGAAGCTTTCTTT.

The chain links TRBV5-4 to TRBJ2-2; tentative D call: TRBD1 (6 bases). The germline V and J ends were trimmed by 0 bases and 8 bases, with 14 bases remaining between them. The germline gives CDR1 SGHNT, CDR2 YYREEE (reference sequence). The CDR3 spans 15 residues. In DNA, the CDR3 is TGTGCCAGCAGCTTGGAGCCAGGGGCTATGGGGGAGCTGTTTTTT. Translating it yields CASSLEPGAMGELFF.

This rearrangement joins TRBV7-9 to TRBJ2-1; 9 bases fit TRBD2. In germline, CDR1 is SEHNR, CDR2 FQNEAQ (reference sequence). The trim removed 5 bases at V and 1 base at J, leaving 9 bases unmatched. The CDR3 is made up of 17 amino acids. The CDR3 sequence: CASSPSPSGGSYNEQFF. CDR3 DNA: TGTGCCAGCAGCCCTTCGCCCAGCGGGGGGTCCTACAATGAGCAGTTCTTC.